This entry is about one TCR beta chain. The data are from a study of shared clonotypes between healthy human individuals. With 6 bases removed from V and 5 bases from J, the gap between germline ends came to 11 bases. This CDR3 contains 12 residues. From germline, CDR1 is MDHEN and CDR2 SYDVKM. CD45RO-negative, CCR7-selected cells formed the naive CD8 fraction, which excluded terminally differentiated effector memory CD45RA+ cells. The data were produced by immunoSEQ multiplex PCR, yet TCRdb's version contains in-frame clones alone and is incomplete. The sample includes 2 million to 2.5 million clones, about 95% seen only once; the top ten take 1.1%.

The sequence derives from a man between 18 and 29 years old in good health. Sample: naive CD8+ T cells sorted from blood. The chain links TRBV28 to TRBJ2-7, with unresolved D. CDR3 sequence reads: CASSPEVDEQYF. CDR3 nucleotide sequence: TGTGCCAGCAGCCCAGAGGTAGACGAGCAGTACTTC.